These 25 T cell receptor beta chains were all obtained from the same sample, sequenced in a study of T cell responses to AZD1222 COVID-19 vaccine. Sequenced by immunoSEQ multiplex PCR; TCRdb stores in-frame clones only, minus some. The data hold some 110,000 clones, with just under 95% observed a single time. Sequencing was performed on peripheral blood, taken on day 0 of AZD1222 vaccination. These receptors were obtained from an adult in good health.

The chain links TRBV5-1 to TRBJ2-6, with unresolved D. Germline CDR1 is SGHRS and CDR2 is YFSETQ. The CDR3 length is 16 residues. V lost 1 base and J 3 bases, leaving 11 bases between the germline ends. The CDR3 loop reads CASSLTVSGGANVLTF. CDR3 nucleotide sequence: TGCGCCAGCAGCTTGACAGTATCGGGTGGGGCCAACGTCCTGACTTTC.

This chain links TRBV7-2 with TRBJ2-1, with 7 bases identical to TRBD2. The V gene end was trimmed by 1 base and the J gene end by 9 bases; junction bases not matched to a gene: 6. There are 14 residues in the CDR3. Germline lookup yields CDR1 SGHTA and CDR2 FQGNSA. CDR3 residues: CASSLDSRETEQFF. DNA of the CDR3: TGTGCCAGCAGCTTAGATTCGCGGGAGACTGAGCAGTTCTTC. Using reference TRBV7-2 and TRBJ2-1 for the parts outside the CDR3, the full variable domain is GAGVSQSPSNKVTEKGKDVELRCDPISGHTALYWYRQSLGQGLEFLIYFQGNSAPDKSGLPSDRFSAERTGGSVSTLTIQRTQQEDSAVYLCASSLDSRETEQFFGPGTRLTVL.

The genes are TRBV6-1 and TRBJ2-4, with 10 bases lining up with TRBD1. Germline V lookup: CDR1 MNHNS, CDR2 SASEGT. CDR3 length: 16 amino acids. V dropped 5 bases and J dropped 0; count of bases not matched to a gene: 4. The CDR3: CASSKGQGVAKNIQYF. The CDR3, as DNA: TGTGCCAGCAGTAAAGGACAGGGGGTAGCCAAAAACATTCAGTACTTC.

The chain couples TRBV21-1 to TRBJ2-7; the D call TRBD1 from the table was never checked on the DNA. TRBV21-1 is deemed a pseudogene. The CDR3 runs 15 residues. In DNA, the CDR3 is TGTGCCAGCAGCCTTCGGAACAGGGGACCCTACGAGCAGTACTTC. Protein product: CASSLRNRGPYEQYF.

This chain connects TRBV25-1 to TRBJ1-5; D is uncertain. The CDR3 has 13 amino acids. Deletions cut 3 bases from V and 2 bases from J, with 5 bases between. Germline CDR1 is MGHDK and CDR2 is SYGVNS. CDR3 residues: CASSDGGNQPQHF. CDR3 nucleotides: TGTGCCAGCAGTGACGGAGGCAATCAGCCCCAGCATTTT.

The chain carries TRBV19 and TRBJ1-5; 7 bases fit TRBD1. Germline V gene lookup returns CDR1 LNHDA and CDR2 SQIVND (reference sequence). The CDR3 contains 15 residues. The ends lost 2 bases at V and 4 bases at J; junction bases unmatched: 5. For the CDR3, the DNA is TGTGCCAGTAGTATACTGGCAGGGGGGAATCAGCCCCAGCATTTT. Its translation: CASSILAGGNQPQHF.

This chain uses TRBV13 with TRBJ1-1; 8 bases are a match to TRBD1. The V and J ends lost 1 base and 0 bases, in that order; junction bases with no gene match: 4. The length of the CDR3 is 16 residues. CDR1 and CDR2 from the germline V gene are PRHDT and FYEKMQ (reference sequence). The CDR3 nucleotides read TGTGCCAGCAGCTTAGAGGCAGGGGGCATGAACACTGAAGCTTTCTTT. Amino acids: CASSLEAGGMNTEAFF.

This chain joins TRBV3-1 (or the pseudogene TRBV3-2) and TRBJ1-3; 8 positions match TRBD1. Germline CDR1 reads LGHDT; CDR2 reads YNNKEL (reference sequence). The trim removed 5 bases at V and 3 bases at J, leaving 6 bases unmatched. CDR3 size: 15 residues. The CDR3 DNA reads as TGTGCCAGCAGCTCACAGGGGGTGTATGGAAACACCATATATTTT. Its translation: CASSSQGVYGNTIYF.

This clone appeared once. CDR3 sequence: CASSLLGGSQPQHF. CDR3 sequence (DNA): TGTGCCAGCAGTCTACTAGGGGGTAGCCAGCCCCAGCATTTT. This chain connects TRBV27 to TRBJ1-5; a weak D match, TRBD1 (6 bases). This CDR3 has 14 residues. Trimming stripped 5 bases from V and 7 bases from J, with 15 bases between. The germline CDR1 and CDR2 sequences are MNHEY and SMNVEV (reference sequence).

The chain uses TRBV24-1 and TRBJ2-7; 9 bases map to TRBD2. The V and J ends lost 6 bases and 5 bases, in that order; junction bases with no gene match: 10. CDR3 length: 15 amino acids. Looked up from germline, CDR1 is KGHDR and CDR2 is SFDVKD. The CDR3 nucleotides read TGTGCCACCAGTCCAAGGGAGGGACTAGCCGACGAGCAGTACTTC. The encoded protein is CATSPREGLADEQYF.

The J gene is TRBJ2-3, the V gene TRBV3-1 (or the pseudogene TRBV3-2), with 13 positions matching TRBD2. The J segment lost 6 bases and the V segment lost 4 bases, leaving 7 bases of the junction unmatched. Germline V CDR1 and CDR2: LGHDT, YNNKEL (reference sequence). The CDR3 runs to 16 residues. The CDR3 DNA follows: TGTGCCAGCAGCCGGACTAGCGGGAGAGTTGGGGATACGCAGTATTTT. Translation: CASSRTSGRVGDTQYF.

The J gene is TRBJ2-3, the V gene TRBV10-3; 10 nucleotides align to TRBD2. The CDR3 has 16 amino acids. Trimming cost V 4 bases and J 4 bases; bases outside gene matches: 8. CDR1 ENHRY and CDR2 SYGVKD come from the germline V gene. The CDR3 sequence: CAISGASGSIADTQYF. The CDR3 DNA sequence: TGTGCCATCAGTGGGGCTAGCGGGAGTATTGCAGATACGCAGTATTTT.

The CDR3 coding sequence is TGTGCCAGCAGCCCCATGGGAGGCGGGACCCAGTACTTC. Translated, it gives CASSPMGGGTQYF. V usage is TRBV5-6 and J usage is TRBJ2-5; a weak D match, TRBD2 (6 bases). The CDR3 covers 13 residues. CDR1 and CDR2 from the germline V gene are SGHDT and YYEEEE. Deletions cut 4 bases from V and 7 bases from J, with 14 bases between.

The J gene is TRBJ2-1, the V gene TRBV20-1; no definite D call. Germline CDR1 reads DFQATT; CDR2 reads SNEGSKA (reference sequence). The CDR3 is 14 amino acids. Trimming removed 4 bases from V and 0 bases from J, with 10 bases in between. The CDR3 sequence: CSAIEPLSYNEQFF. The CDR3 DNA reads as TGCAGTGCTATTGAACCGCTCTCCTACAATGAGCAGTTCTTC.

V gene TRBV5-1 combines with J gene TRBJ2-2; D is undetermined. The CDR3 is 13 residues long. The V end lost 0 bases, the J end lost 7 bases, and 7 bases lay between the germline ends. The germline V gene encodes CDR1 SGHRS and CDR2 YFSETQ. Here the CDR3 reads CASSLGTDGELFF. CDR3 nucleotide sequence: TGCGCCAGCAGCTTGGGGACCGACGGGGAGCTGTTTTTT.

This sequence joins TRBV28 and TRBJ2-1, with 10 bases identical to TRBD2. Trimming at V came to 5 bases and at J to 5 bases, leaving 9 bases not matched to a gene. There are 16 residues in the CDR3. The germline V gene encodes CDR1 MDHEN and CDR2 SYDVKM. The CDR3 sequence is CASSPKLAGPHNEQFF. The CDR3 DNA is TGTGCCAGCAGTCCTAAACTAGCGGGGCCTCACAATGAGCAGTTCTTC.

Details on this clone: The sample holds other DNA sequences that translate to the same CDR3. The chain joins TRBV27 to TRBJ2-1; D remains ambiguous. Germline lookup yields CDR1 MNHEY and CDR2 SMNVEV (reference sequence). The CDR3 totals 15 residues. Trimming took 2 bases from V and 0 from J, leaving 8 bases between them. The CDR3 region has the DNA TGTGCCAGCAGTTTACTCGAGAGCTCCTACAATGAGCAGTTCTTC. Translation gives CASSLLESSYNEQFF.

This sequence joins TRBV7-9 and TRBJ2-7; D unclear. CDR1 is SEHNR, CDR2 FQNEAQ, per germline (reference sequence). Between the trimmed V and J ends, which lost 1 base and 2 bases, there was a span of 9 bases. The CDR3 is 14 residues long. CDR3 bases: TGTGCCAGCAGCTTAGGGTTCAGTCCCTACGAGCAGTACTTC. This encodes CASSLGFSPYEQYF.

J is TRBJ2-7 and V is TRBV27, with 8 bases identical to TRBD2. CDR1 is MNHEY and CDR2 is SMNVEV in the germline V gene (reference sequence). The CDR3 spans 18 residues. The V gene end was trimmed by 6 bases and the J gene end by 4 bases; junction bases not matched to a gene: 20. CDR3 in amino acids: CASSLRGWTSRNVYEQYF. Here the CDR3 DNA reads TGTGCCAGCAGCCTAAGGGGATGGACTAGCCGAAACGTTTACGAGCAGTACTTC.

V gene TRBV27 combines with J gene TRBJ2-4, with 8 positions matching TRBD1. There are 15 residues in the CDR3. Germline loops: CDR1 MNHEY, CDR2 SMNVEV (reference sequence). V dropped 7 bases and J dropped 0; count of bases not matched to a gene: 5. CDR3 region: CASTGQGLAKNIQYF. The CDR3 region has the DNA TGTGCCAGCACTGGACAGGGACTAGCCAAAAACATTCAGTACTTC.

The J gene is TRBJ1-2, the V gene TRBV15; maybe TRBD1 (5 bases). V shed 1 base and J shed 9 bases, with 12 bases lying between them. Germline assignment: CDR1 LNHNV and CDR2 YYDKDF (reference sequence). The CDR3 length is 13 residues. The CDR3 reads CATSRGGAERYTF. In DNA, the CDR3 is TGTGCCACCAGCAGAGGAGGGGCTGAACGCTACACCTTC.

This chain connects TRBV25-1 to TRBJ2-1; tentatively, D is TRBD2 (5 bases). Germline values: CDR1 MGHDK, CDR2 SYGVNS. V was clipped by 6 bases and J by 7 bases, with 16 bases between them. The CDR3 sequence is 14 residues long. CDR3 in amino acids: CASRSSLLGNEQFF. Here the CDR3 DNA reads TGTGCCAGCAGGTCTAGCCTCTTGGGGAATGAGCAGTTCTTC.

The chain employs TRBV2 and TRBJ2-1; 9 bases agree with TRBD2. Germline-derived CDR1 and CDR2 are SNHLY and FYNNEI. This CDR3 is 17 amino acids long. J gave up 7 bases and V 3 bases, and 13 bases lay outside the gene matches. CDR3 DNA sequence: TGTGCCAGCAGTGAGGGACGTCGACTAGCGGACTATAATGAGCAGTTCTTC. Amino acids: CASSEGRRLADYNEQFF.

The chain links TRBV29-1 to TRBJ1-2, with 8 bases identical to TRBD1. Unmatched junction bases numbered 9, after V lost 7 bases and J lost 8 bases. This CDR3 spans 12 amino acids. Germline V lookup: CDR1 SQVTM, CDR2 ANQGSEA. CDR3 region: CSAVGQGGGYTF. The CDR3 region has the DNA TGCAGCGCTGTCGGACAGGGCGGCGGCTACACCTTC.

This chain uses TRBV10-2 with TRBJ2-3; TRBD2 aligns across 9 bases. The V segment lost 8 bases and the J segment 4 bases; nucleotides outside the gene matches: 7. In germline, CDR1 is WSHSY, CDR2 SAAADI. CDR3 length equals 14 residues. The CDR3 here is CASLSGRWSDTQYF. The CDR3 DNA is TGCGCCAGCTTAAGCGGGAGGTGGTCAGATACGCAGTATTTT.